A selection of T cell receptor beta chains follows, all from one sample in a study of blood T cell repertoires in COVID-19. Some clones are missing from TCRdb's copy, which holds only in-frame ones; the method was immunoSEQ multiplex PCR. The sample has about 180,000 clones; roughly 84% are singletons. Sequences were obtained from peripheral blood. The receptors originated from a human donor in a cohort sampled during active COVID-19. The CDR3 runs from the conserved cysteine through the conserved F or W. The D gene is left open where the match is weak. Clone size is given for some rows only: seen once, a few or many times, or a class if the clone is expanded.

abundance: NA; d_gene: NA; j_gene: TRBJ2-5; v_gene: TRBV19; CDR3aa: CASSMATLETQYF; CDR3nt: TGTGCCAGTAGTATGGCCACGCTAGAGACCCAGTACTTC
abundance: NA; d_gene: NA; j_gene: TRBJ2-5; v_gene: TRBV7-9; CDR3aa: CASSTGFQETQYF; CDR3nt: TGTGCCAGCAGCACAGGGTTCCAAGAGACCCAGTACTTC
abundance: once; d_gene: NA; j_gene: TRBJ1-1; v_gene: TRBV5-1; CDR3aa: CASQFAGGNTEAFF; CDR3nt: TGCGCCAGCCAATTTGCCGGTGGGAACACTGAAGCTTTCTTT
abundance: NA; d_gene: NA; j_gene: TRBJ2-1; v_gene: TRBV10-3; CDR3aa: CAIRTGASYNEQFF; CDR3nt: TGTGCCATCAGGACAGGAGCCTCCTACAATGAGCAGTTCTTC
abundance: NA; d_gene: NA; j_gene: TRBJ2-7; v_gene: TRBV6-2/TRBV6-3; CDR3aa: CASSYSTANSYEQYF; CDR3nt: TGTGCCAGCAGTTACTCGACTGCTAACTCCTACGAGCAGTACTTC
abundance: NA; d_gene: TRBD1; j_gene: TRBJ1-1; v_gene: TRBV28; CDR3aa: CASSSSGTAYTEAFF; CDR3nt: TGTGCCAGCAGTTCCTCCGGGACAGCCTACACTGAAGCTTTCTTT
abundance: NA; d_gene: NA; j_gene: TRBJ1-1; v_gene: TRBV19; CDR3aa: CASSIGARMNTEAFF; CDR3nt: TGTGCCAGTAGTATAGGGGCGAGAATGAACACTGAAGCTTTCTTT
abundance: NA; d_gene: NA; j_gene: TRBJ1-1; v_gene: TRBV12-3/TRBV12-4; CDR3aa: CASSSREGTEAFF; CDR3nt: TGTGCCAGCAGTTCCAGGGAGGGCACTGAAGCTTTCTTT
abundance: NA; d_gene: NA; j_gene: TRBJ1-6; v_gene: TRBV7-3; CDR3aa: CASSQQQGLNSPLHF; CDR3nt: TGTGCCAGCAGCCAGCAGCAGGGTCTTAATTCACCCCTCCACTTT
abundance: once; d_gene: TRBD1; j_gene: TRBJ1-5; v_gene: TRBV27; CDR3aa: CASSLSAGGGGNQPQHF; CDR3nt: TGTGCCAGCAGTTTATCGGCAGGGGGCGGGGGCAATCAGCCCCAGCATTTT
abundance: NA; d_gene: NA; j_gene: TRBJ1-5; v_gene: TRBV10-2; CDR3aa: CASSAGTPYGNQPQHF; CDR3nt: TGCGCCAGCAGTGCGGGGACTCCATATGGGAATCAGCCCCAGCATTTT
abundance: NA; d_gene: NA; j_gene: TRBJ2-7; v_gene: TRBV6-2/TRBV6-3; CDR3aa: CASSSEPYEQYF; CDR3nt: TGTGCCAGCAGTTCCGAGCCCTACGAGCAGTACTTC
abundance: NA; d_gene: TRBD1; j_gene: TRBJ1-1; v_gene: TRBV27; CDR3aa: CASSRTGWGTEAFF; CDR3nt: TGTGCCAGCAGTAGGACAGGGTGGGGCACTGAAGCTTTCTTT
abundance: once; d_gene: NA; j_gene: TRBJ2-5; v_gene: TRBV2; CDR3aa: CASSAQGMETQYF; CDR3nt: TGTGCCAGCAGCGCTCAGGGAATGGAGACCCAGTACTTC
abundance: NA; d_gene: TRBD1; j_gene: TRBJ2-7; v_gene: TRBV6-6; CDR3aa: CASSYSPGQGGLEQYF; CDR3nt: TGTGCCAGCAGTTACTCGCCCGGACAGGGGGGTTTAGAGCAGTACTTC
abundance: NA; d_gene: NA; j_gene: TRBJ1-1; v_gene: TRBV5-1; CDR3aa: CASSLQGRDTEAFF; CDR3nt: TGCGCCAGCAGCTTGCAGGGGCGGGACACTGAAGCTTTCTTT
abundance: NA; d_gene: TRBD1; j_gene: TRBJ1-6; v_gene: TRBV6-5; CDR3aa: CASSRNDRGGSPLHF; CDR3nt: TGTGCCAGCAGTCGAAATGACAGGGGAGGCTCACCCCTCCACTTT
abundance: NA; d_gene: NA; j_gene: TRBJ2-7; v_gene: TRBV10-2; CDR3aa: CASSDRGYEQYF; CDR3nt: TGCGCCAGCAGTGACAGGGGCTACGAGCAGTACTTC
abundance: NA; d_gene: TRBD1; j_gene: TRBJ1-6; v_gene: TRBV15; CDR3aa: CATSLDRAGTYNSPLHF; CDR3nt: TGTGCCACCAGCCTGGACAGGGCTGGGACCTATAATTCACCCCTCCACTTT
abundance: once; d_gene: TRBD1; j_gene: TRBJ1-3; v_gene: TRBV5-1; CDR3aa: CASSLGDRGNTIYF; CDR3nt: TGCGCCAGCAGCTTGGGGGACAGAGGGAACACCATATATTTT
abundance: NA; d_gene: NA; j_gene: TRBJ2-7; v_gene: TRBV7-3; CDR3aa: CASSLDSGYEQYF; CDR3nt: TGTGCCAGCAGCTTAGACAGTGGCTACGAGCAGTACTTC
abundance: NA; d_gene: TRBD1; j_gene: TRBJ1-1; v_gene: TRBV7-2; CDR3aa: CASSGRQGESVTEAFF; CDR3nt: TGTGCCAGCAGCGGAAGACAGGGGGAATCGGTTACTGAAGCTTTCTTT
abundance: NA; d_gene: TRBD2; j_gene: TRBJ2-7; v_gene: TRBV7-9; CDR3aa: CASSLNNQGLAGVYEQYF; CDR3nt: TGTGCCAGCAGCTTAAATAACCAGGGGCTAGCGGGTGTCTACGAGCAGTACTTC
abundance: NA; d_gene: TRBD1; j_gene: TRBJ2-7; v_gene: TRBV28; CDR3aa: CASRGTGGGYEQYF; CDR3nt: TGTGCCAGCAGAGGGACAGGGGGTGGCTACGAGCAGTACTTC
abundance: NA; d_gene: NA; j_gene: TRBJ2-7; v_gene: TRBV9; CDR3aa: CASSLTPDFTYEQYF; CDR3nt: TGTGCCAGCAGCCTCACCCCGGACTTCACCTACGAGCAGTACTTC
abundance: NA; d_gene: NA; j_gene: TRBJ1-6; v_gene: TRBV9; CDR3aa: CASSVVATPSPLHF; CDR3nt: TGTGCCAGCAGCGTAGTTGCTACCCCTTCACCCCTCCACTTT
abundance: NA; d_gene: NA; j_gene: TRBJ2-2; v_gene: TRBV12-3/TRBV12-4; CDR3aa: CASSLNSPGELFF; CDR3nt: TGTGCCAGCAGTTTAAATAGCCCCGGGGAGCTGTTTTTT
abundance: NA; d_gene: NA; j_gene: TRBJ2-5; v_gene: TRBV7-2; CDR3aa: CASSVQGGVSETQYF; CDR3nt: TGTGCCAGCAGCGTACAGGGTGGTGTTTCAGAGACCCAGTACTTC
abundance: NA; d_gene: TRBD1; j_gene: TRBJ2-7; v_gene: TRBV6-1; CDR3aa: CASSDSGTGYYEQYF; CDR3nt: TGTGCCAGCAGTGATTCTGGGACAGGGTACTACGAGCAGTACTTC
abundance: NA; d_gene: TRBD1; j_gene: TRBJ1-5; v_gene: TRBV5-1; CDR3aa: CASRSGTGDQPQHF; CDR3nt: TGCGCCAGCAGGTCCGGGACAGGTGATCAGCCCCAGCATTTT
abundance: NA; d_gene: NA; j_gene: TRBJ2-7; v_gene: TRBV7-9; CDR3aa: CASSPRGSRSYEQYF; CDR3nt: TGTGCCAGCAGCCCTAGGGGGTCCCGCTCCTACGAGCAGTACTTC
abundance: NA; d_gene: TRBD1; j_gene: TRBJ2-2; v_gene: TRBV3-1/TRBV3-2; CDR3aa: CASSQEGQGAELFF; CDR3nt: TGTGCCAGCAGCCAAGAGGGACAGGGAGCGGAGCTGTTTTTT
abundance: NA; d_gene: NA; j_gene: TRBJ2-5; v_gene: TRBV6-1; CDR3aa: CASSEDLRQPRSETQYF; CDR3nt: TGTGCCAGCAGTGAAGACCTAAGGCAGCCCAGGTCGGAGACCCAGTACTTC
abundance: NA; d_gene: NA; j_gene: TRBJ2-7; v_gene: TRBV3-1/TRBV3-2; CDR3aa: CASSQSRVSYEQYF; CDR3nt: TGTGCCAGCAGCCAAAGCAGGGTCTCCTACGAGCAGTACTTC
abundance: NA; d_gene: TRBD1; j_gene: TRBJ2-2; v_gene: TRBV5-4; CDR3aa: CASSFRGTGELFF; CDR3nt: TGTGCCAGCAGCTTCAGGGGGACCGGGGAGCTGTTTTTT